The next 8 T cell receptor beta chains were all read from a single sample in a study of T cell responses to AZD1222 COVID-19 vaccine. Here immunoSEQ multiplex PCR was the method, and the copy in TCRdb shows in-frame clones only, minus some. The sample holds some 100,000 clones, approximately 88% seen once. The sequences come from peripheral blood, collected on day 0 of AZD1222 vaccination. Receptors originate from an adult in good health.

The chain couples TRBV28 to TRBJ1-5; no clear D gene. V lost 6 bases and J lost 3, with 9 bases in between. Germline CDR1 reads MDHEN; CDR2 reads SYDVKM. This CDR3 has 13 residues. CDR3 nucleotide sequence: TGTGCCAGCAGCCTTCACCTCAATCAGCCCCAGCATTTT. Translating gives CASSLHLNQPQHF.

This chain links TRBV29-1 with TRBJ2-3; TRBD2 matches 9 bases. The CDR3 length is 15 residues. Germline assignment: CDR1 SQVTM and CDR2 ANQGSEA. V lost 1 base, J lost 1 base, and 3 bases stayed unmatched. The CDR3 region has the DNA TGCAGCGTTGAAGGGACTAGCGATCGCACAGATACGCAGTATTTT. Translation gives CSVEGTSDRTDTQYF.

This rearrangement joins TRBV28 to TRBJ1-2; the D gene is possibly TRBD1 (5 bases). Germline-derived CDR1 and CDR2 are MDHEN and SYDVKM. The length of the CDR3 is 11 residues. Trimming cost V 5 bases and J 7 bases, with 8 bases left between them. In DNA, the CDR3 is TGTGCCAGCAGTCTCAGGGTTGGCTACACCTTC. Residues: CASSLRVGYTF.

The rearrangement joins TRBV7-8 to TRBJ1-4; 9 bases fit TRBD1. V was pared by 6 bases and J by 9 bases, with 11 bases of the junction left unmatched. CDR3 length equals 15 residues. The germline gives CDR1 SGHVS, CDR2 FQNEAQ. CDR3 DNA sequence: TGTGCCAGCAGTAGACCGGGACAGGGTAGACAAAAACTGTTTTTT. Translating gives CASSRPGQGRQKLFF.

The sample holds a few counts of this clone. In DNA, the CDR3 is TGTGCCAGCGGCGTGGTCTTTCAGACAGGGGCCATTTTCACCGGGGAGCTGTTTTTT. Translation gives CASGVVFQTGAIFTGELFF. The rearrangement uses TRBV11-2 and TRBJ2-2, with 8 bases matching TRBD1. The CDR3 sequence is 19 residues long. Germline CDR1 is SGHAT and CDR2 is FQNNGV. Germline trimming cut 8 bases from V and 4 bases from J; bases unmatched to any gene: 21.

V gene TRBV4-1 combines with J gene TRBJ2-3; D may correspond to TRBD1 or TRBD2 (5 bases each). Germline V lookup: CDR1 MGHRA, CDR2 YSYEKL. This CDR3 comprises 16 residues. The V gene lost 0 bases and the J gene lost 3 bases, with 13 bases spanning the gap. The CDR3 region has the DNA TGCGCCAGCAGCCAAGAGGGGGTGAGAAGGACAGATACGCAGTATTTT. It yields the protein CASSQEGVRRTDTQYF.

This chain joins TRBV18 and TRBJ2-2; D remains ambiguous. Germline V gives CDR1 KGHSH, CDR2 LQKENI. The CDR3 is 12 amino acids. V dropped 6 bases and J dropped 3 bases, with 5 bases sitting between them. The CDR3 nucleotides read TGTGCCAGCTCGCGCGACACCGGGGAGCTGTTTTTT. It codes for CASSRDTGELFF. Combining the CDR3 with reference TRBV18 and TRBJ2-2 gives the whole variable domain NAGVMQNPRHLVRRRGQEARLRCSPMKGHSHVYWYRQLPEEGLKFMVYLQKENIIDESGMPKERFSAEFPKEGPSILRIQQVVRGDSAAYFCASSRDTGELFFGEGSRLTVL.

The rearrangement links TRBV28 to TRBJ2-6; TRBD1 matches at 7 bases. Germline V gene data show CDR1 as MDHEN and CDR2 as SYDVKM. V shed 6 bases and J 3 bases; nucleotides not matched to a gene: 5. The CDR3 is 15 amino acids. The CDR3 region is CASRTQGVGANVLTF. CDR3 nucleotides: TGTGCCAGCAGAACCCAGGGGGTTGGGGCCAACGTCCTGACTTTC.